This TCR beta chain came from a study of blood T cell repertoires in COVID-19. Study-level information: Donors in the United States, Italy and Spain gave samples during acute or convalescent COVID-19.

Sequencing used immunoSEQ multiplex PCR; TCRdb keeps in-frame clones, though not all of them. The table records 150,000 or so clones, roughly 78% of them present only once. Germline-derived CDR1 and CDR2 are GTSNPN and SVGIG (reference sequence). Trimming took 0 bases from V and 8 from J, leaving 7 bases between them. The CDR3 consists of 11 residues. This clone is a singleton in its sample. The origin of this receptor is a human donor with acute or convalescent COVID-19. The donor label of this sample is uncertain. Input material: peripheral blood. This chain uses TRBV30 with TRBJ1-2, with D unclear. The CDR3 reads CAWSVRSGYTF. The CDR3 nucleotides are TGTGCCTGGAGTGTAAGGAGCGGCTACACCTTC.